This T cell receptor beta chain was sequenced in a study of blood T cell repertoires in COVID-19. This clone was observed a handful of times. Libraries were prepared by immunoSEQ multiplex PCR; TCRdb keeps only in-frame clonotypes and omits some of them. The data show roughly 70,000 clones, roughly 80% seen once. Sequencing used peripheral blood. The TCR sequence derives from a man in his 70s with COVID-19, enrolled during active disease.

The CDR3 region is CASSATGTSGILEQFF. The DNA for the CDR3 is TGTGCCAGCAGCGCCACCGGGACTAGCGGGATCTTGGAGCAGTTCTTC. The chain is built from TRBV9 and TRBJ2-1, with 13 bases identical to TRBD2. Germline values: CDR1 SGDLS, CDR2 YYNGEE. CDR3 size: 16 residues. V trimming: 3 bases; J trimming: 10 bases; junction bases outside the gene matches: 10.